There are a few counts of the clone carrying this TCR beta chain. The data were produced by immunoSEQ multiplex PCR, yet TCRdb's version contains in-frame clones alone and is incomplete. This sample has over 45,000 clones, with approximately 88% found just once. These data come from a study of blood T cell repertoires in COVID-19. Germline V lookup: CDR1 LNHDA, CDR2 SQIVND (reference sequence). The trim removed 6 bases at V and 5 bases at J, leaving 18 bases unmatched. This CDR3 spans 17 amino acids. The chain joins TRBV19 to TRBJ1-2, with 7 bases lining up with TRBD1. This receptor was obtained from a man between 65 and 80 years old with acute or convalescent COVID-19. The sample comprised peripheral blood. As DNA, the CDR3 is TGTGCCAGTAGCGACCACGACCGGGACAGAGAACGATATGGCTACACCTTC. It is translated as CASSDHDRDRERYGYTF.